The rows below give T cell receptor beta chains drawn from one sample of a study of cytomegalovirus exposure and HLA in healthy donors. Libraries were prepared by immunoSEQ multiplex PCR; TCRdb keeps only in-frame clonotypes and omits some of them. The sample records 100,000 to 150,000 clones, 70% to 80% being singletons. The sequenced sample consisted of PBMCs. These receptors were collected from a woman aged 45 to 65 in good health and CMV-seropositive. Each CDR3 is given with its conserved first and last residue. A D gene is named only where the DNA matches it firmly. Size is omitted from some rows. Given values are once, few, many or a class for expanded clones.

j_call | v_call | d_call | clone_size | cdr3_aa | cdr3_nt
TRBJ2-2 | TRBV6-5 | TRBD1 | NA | CASSWQGTGGSGELFF | TGTGCCAGCAGTTGGCAGGGGACAGGGGGCTCCGGGGAGCTGTTTTTT
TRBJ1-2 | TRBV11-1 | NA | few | CASSSSSAGLGYTF | TGTGCCAGCAGCTCGTCCTCGGCGGGACTTGGCTACACCTTC
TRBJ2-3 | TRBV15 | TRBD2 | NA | CATSNGGATDTQYF | TGTGCCACCAGCAACGGGGGGGCCACAGATACGCAGTATTTT
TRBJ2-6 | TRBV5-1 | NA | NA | CASSLANLFSGANVLTF | TGCGCCAGCAGCTTGGCCAATTTGTTTTCTGGGGCCAACGTCCTGACTTTC
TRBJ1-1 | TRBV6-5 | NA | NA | CASRQVTEAFF | TGTGCCAGCAGGCAGGTCACTGAAGCTTTCTTT
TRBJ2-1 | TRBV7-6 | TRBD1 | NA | CASSSQGVASSYNEQFF | TGTGCCAGCAGCTCACAGGGGGTCGCAAGCTCCTACAATGAGCAGTTCTTC
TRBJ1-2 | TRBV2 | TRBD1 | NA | CASSGTVYGYTF | TGTGCCAGTTCCGGGACAGTCTATGGCTACACCTTC
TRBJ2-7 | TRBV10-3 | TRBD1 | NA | CAIRPGQGAYEQYF | TGTGCCATCAGGCCGGGACAGGGGGCCTACGAGCAGTACTTC
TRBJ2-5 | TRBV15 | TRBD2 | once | CATSRGGMQETQYF | TGTGCCACCAGCAGGGGGGGGATGCAAGAGACCCAGTACTTC
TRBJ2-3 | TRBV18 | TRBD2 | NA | CASSPGLAGTDTQYF | TGTGCCAGCTCACCTGGACTAGCTGGTACAGATACGCAGTATTTT
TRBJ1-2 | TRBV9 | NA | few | CASSVGAGRDYGYTF | TGTGCCAGCAGCGTAGGGGCAGGGAGGGACTATGGCTACACCTTC
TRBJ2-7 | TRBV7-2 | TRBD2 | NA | CASSLERLAGGHEQYF | TGTGCCAGCAGCTTAGAACGACTAGCGGGAGGCCACGAGCAGTACTTC
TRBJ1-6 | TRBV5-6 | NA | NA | CASSTTGIGNSPLHF | TGTGCCAGCAGCACAACAGGGATAGGGAATTCACCCCTCCACTTT
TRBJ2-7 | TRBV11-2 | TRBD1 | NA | CASSLGQGETYEQYF | TGTGCCAGCAGCTTAGGGCAGGGGGAAACCTACGAGCAGTACTTC
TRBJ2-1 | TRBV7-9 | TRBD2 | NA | CASTPASGSEDEQFF | TGTGCCAGCACCCCGGCTAGCGGGAGTGAGGATGAGCAGTTCTTC
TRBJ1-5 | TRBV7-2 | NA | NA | CASSVSLGNQPQHF | TGTGCCAGCAGCGTCTCCCTAGGCAATCAGCCCCAGCATTTT
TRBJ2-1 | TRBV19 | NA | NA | CASSIALELYNEQFF | TGTGCCAGTAGTATAGCCTTAGAGTTATACAATGAGCAGTTCTTC
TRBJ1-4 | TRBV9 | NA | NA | CASSVAWGGGEKLFF | TGTGCCAGCAGCGTAGCGTGGGGGGGCGGTGAAAAACTGTTTTTT
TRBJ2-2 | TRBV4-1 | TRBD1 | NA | CASSLQPGQTLTGELFF | TGCGCCAGCAGCCTCCAGCCGGGACAGACTCTTACCGGGGAGCTGTTTTTT
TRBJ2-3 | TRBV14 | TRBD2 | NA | CASSHRTSGSNADTQYF | TGTGCCAGCAGCCACAGGACTAGCGGGAGTAACGCAGATACGCAGTATTTT
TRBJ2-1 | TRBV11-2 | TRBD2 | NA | CASSLALARGGQQFF | TGTGCCAGCAGCTTAGCGCTAGCCCGGGGGGGCCAGCAGTTCTTC
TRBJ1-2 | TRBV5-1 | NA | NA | CASSLDQGNYGYTF | TGCGCCAGCAGCTTGGACCAGGGTAACTATGGCTACACCTTC
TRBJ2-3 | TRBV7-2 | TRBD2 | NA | CASSVRINRGGPSTPQYF | TGTGCCAGCAGCGTCCGGATTAATCGGGGGGGCCCGTCAACACCGCAGTATTTT
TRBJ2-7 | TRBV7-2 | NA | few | CASSLPSGRASTEQYF | TGTGCCAGCAGCCTCCCGTCGGGCAGGGCCTCTACCGAGCAGTACTTC
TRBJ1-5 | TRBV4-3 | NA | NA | CASSQDLRQGHQPQHF | TGCGCCAGCAGCCAAGACCTCCGCCAGGGGCATCAGCCCCAGCATTTT
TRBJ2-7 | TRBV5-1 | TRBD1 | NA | CASSPGTGNEQYF | TGCGCCAGCAGCCCTGGGACAGGGAACGAGCAGTACTTC
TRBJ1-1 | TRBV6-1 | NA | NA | CASSDRTWNTEAFF | TGTGCCAGCAGTGATCGTACTTGGAACACTGAAGCTTTCTTT
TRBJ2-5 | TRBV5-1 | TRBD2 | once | CASSPSGNQETQYF | TGCGCCAGCAGCCCTAGCGGAAACCAAGAGACCCAGTACTTC
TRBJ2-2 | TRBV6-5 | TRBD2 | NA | CANNPGTSATGELFF | TGTGCCAACAACCCCGGGACTAGCGCGACCGGGGAGCTGTTTTTT